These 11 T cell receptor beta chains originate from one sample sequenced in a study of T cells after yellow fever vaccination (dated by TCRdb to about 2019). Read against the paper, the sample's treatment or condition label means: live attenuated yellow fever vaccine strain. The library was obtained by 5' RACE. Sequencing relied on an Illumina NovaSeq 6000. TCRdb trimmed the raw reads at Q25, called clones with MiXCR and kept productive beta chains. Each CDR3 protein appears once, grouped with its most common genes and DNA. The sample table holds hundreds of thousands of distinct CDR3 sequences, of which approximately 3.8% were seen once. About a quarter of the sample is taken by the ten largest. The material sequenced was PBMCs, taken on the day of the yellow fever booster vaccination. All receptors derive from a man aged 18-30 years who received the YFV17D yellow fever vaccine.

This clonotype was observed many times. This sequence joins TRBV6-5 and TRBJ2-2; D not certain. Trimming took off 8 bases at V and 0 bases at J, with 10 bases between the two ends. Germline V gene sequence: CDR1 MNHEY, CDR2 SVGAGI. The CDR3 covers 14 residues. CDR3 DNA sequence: TGTGCCAGCCGCGTGTACGCGAACACCGGGGAGCTGTTTTTT. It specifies CASRVYANTGELFF.

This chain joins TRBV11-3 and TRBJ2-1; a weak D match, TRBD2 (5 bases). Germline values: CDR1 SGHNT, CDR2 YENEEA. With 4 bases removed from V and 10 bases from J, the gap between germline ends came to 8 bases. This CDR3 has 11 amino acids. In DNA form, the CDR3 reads TGTGCCAGCAGCTCCGGGGTAGAGCAGTTCTTC. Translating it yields CASSSGVEQFF.

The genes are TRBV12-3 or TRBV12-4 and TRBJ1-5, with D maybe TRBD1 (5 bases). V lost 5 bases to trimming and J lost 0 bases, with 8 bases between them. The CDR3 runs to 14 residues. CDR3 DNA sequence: TGTGCCAGCAGTCGACAGCGTAGCAATCAGCCCCAGCATTTT. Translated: CASSRQRSNQPQHF.

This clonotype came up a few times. The CDR3 coding sequence is TGTGCCAGTAGTATAGATCATGACGGCGGGGAGCTGTTTTTT. Residues: CASSIDHDGGELFF. This chain links TRBV19 with TRBJ2-2; D ambiguous. Germline V gene data show CDR1 as LNHDA and CDR2 as SQIVND (reference sequence). V dropped 0 bases and J dropped 7 bases, with 9 bases sitting between them. The CDR3 extends over 14 amino acids.

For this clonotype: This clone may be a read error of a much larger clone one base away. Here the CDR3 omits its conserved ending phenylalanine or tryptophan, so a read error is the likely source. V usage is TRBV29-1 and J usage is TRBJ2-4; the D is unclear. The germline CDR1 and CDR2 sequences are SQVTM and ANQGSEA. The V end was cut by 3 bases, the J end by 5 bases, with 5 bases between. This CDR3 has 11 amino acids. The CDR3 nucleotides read TGCAGCGTTGATGAGCAAAACATTCAGTACTTG. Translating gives CSVDEQNIQYL.

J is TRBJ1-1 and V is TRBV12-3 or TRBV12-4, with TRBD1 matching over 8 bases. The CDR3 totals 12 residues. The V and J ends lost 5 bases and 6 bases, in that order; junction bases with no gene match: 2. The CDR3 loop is CASSKQGAEAFF. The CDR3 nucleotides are TGTGCCAGCAGTAAACAGGGGGCTGAAGCTTTCTTT.

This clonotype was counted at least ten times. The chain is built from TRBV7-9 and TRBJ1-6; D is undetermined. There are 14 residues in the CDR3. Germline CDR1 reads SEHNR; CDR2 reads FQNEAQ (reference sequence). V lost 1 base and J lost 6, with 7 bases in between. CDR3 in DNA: TGTGCCAGCAGCTTAGATGGCCGTAATTCACCCCTCCACTTT. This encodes CASSLDGRNSPLHF.

CDR3 DNA sequence: TGTGCCAGCAGTCTACAGGGGATGGGCACAGATACGCAGTATTTT. This codes for CASSLQGMGTDTQYF. The chain couples TRBV12-3 or TRBV12-4 to TRBJ2-3, with 7 bases matching TRBD1. The CDR3 contains 15 residues. V lost 5 bases, J lost 1 base, and 6 bases stayed unmatched.

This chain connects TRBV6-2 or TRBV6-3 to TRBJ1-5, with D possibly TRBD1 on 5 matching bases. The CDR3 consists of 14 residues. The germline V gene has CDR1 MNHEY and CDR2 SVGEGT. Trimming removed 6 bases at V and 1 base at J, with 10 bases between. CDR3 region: CASRVRDSNQPQHF. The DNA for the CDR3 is TGTGCCAGCAGGGTCCGGGACAGCAATCAGCCCCAGCATTTT.

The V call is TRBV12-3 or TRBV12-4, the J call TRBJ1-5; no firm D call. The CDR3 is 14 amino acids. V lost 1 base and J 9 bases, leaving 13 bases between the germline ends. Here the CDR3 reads CASSLGGGPRPQHF. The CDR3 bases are TGTGCCAGCAGTTTAGGTGGAGGGCCCAGGCCCCAGCATTTT.

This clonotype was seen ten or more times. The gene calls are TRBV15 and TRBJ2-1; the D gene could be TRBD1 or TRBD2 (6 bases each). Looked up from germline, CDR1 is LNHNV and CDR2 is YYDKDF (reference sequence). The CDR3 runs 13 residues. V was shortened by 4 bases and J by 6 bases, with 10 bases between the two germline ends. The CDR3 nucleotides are TGTGCCACCAGCACGGAGGGGGTCAATGAGCAGTTCTTC. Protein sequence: CATSTEGVNEQFF.